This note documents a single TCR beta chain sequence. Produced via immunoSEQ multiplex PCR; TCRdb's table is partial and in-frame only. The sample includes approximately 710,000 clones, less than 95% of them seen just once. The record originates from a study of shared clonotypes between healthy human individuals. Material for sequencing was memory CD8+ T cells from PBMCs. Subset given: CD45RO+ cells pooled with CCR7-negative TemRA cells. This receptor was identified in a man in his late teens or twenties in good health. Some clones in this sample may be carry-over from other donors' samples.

The CDR3 spells CASSLSRNNEQFF. CDR3 nucleotides: TGTGCCAGCAGTTTAAGCAGGAACAATGAGCAGTTCTTC. This chain links TRBV28 with TRBJ2-1; the D is unclear. CDR3 length equals 13 residues. V was clipped by 2 bases and J by 5 bases, with 7 bases between them. The germline CDR1 and CDR2 sequences are MDHEN and SYDVKM.